This passage covers 16 T cell receptor beta chains from one sample sequenced in a study of shared clonotypes between healthy human individuals. Only CD45RO-negative cells positively selected for CCR7 counted as naive CD8 cells, so terminally differentiated effector memory CD45RA+ cells were excluded. Method: immunoSEQ multiplex PCR; TCRdb's copy keeps in-frame clones and lacks some. The sample includes roughly 1,800,000 clones, roughly 94% of them seen just once. Input material: naive CD8+ T cells sorted from blood. Receptor source: a man in his late teens or twenties in good health.

The gene calls are TRBV6-1 and TRBJ2-5, with a weak D call TRBD2 (7 bases). Germline lookup yields CDR1 MNHNS and CDR2 SASEGT. The CDR3 covers 16 residues. Trimming left V 2 bases short and J 6 bases short, with 19 bases between. The CDR3 reads CASSELRGGGGKTQYF. The CDR3 DNA reads as TGTGCCAGCAGTGAACTCCGTGGAGGGGGAGGGAAGACCCAGTACTTC.

The chain uses TRBV2 and TRBJ2-1; 7 positions match TRBD1. Germline values: CDR1 SNHLY, CDR2 FYNNEI. V was pared by 4 bases and J by 6 bases, with 9 bases of the junction left unmatched. This CDR3 has 15 amino acids. The CDR3 DNA sequence: TGTGCCAGCAGTGGGGGGACAGATTATACCAATGAGCAGTTCTTC. Translating gives CASSGGTDYTNEQFF.

The genes are TRBV13 and TRBJ2-1; unclear D gene. This CDR3 region has 16 residues. Germline V gene data show CDR1 as PRHDT and CDR2 as FYEKMQ (reference sequence). Trimming left V 5 bases short and J 1 base short, with 15 bases between. CDR3 nucleotide sequence: TGTGCCAGCAGCCCCTCTGCGGTGAGGTCCTACAATGAGCAGTTCTTC. Amino acid sequence: CASSPSAVRSYNEQFF.

As to this clone: The sample carries other DNA sequences with the same CDR3. The chain employs TRBV7-2 and TRBJ2-7; unclear D gene. Germline V CDR1 and CDR2: SGHTA, FQGNSA. There are 13 residues in the CDR3. The ends were cut back, 1 base at V and 0 bases at J, with 4 bases in the middle. Here the CDR3 DNA reads TGTGCCAGCAGCTTAGTGCTCTCCTACGAGCAGTACTTC. Translation gives CASSLVLSYEQYF.

The chain employs TRBV6-1 and TRBJ2-2; tentative D call: TRBD2 (6 bases). Germline assignment: CDR1 MNHNS and CDR2 SASEGT. V gave up 1 base and J gave up 4 bases, with 10 bases separating them. The CDR3 has 15 residues. This CDR3 is CASSEGAGGTGELFF. CDR3 DNA: TGTGCCAGCAGTGAAGGAGCGGGTGGCACCGGGGAGCTGTTTTTT.

The V and J genes are TRBV25-1 and TRBJ1-1; no clear D gene. Germline CDR1 is MGHDK and CDR2 is SYGVNS. V lost 3 bases and J lost 0, with 14 bases in between. CDR3 size: 16 residues. CDR3 bases: TGTGCCAGCAGTGACGCGCCGCTTACTATGAACACTGAAGCTTTCTTT. This gives the protein CASSDAPLTMNTEAFF.

The rearrangement uses TRBV7-9 and TRBJ1-1, with no clear D. Germline V gives CDR1 SEHNR, CDR2 FQNEAQ (reference sequence). The V end was cut by 4 bases, the J end by 1 base, with 19 bases between. The CDR3 is 17 residues long. CDR3 DNA: TGTGCCAGCAGCTCCGATCCCCCAGGTTCCGAGAACACTGAAGCTTTCTTT. Its protein is CASSSDPPGSENTEAFF.

The chain employs TRBV27 and TRBJ2-3; D is possibly TRBD1 (5 bases). In germline, CDR1 is MNHEY, CDR2 SMNVEV (reference sequence). Trimming took 3 bases from V and 4 from J, leaving 14 bases between them. CDR3 length: 15 amino acids. CDR3 sequence (DNA): TGTGCCAGCAGTTTGTCGGCTATAGGGGCAGATACGCAGTATTTT. Its translation: CASSLSAIGADTQYF.

The table lists this clone with a few counts. Other DNA sequences in this sample translate to the same CDR3. The CDR3 nucleotides are TGTGCCAGCAGCGTAGGGATGGGCACTGAAGCTTTCTTT. It codes for CASSVGMGTEAFF. The rearrangement uses TRBV9 and TRBJ1-1; D is uncertain. The ends were cut back, 0 bases at V and 4 bases at J, with 7 bases in the middle. CDR3 length: 13 residues. CDR1 and CDR2 (germline): SGDLS, YYNGEE. Together with reference TRBV9 and TRBJ1-1, the CDR3 gives the full variable domain: DSGVTQTPKHLITATGQRVTLRCSPRSGDLSVYWYQQSLDQGLQFLIQYYNGEERAKGNILERFSAQQFPDLHSELNLSSLELGDSALYFCASSVGMGTEAFFGQGTRLTVV.

J is TRBJ1-2 and V is TRBV7-9, with D uncertain. Germline values: CDR1 SEHNR, CDR2 FQNEAQ (reference sequence). With 3 bases removed from V and 3 bases from J, the gap between germline ends came to 8 bases. The length of the CDR3 is 13 residues. The CDR3 loop reads CASSFTAHYGYTF. The CDR3 DNA is TGTGCCAGCAGCTTTACAGCACACTATGGCTACACCTTC.

The J gene is TRBJ1-1, the V gene TRBV6-5, with D maybe TRBD1 (6 bases). This CDR3 has 15 residues. Germline V lookup: CDR1 MNHEY, CDR2 SVGAGI. With 5 bases removed from V and 5 bases from J, the gap between germline ends came to 18 bases. The CDR3 nucleotides read TGTGCCAGCAGTCTCGTTCCGGGCCAGGGGACTGAAGCTTTCTTT. Encoded protein: CASSLVPGQGTEAFF.

The chain has TRBV11-2 and TRBJ2-4; 7 nucleotides agree with TRBD2. This CDR3 is 14 amino acids long. CDR1 is SGHAT, CDR2 FQNNGV, per germline. Trimming removed 1 base from V and 8 bases from J; junction bases left unmatched: 5. The CDR3 here is CASSLGGGEDIQYF. CDR3 sequence (DNA): TGTGCCAGCAGCTTAGGGGGAGGGGAGGACATTCAGTACTTC.

The chain couples TRBV11-2 to TRBJ1-1, with no clear D. V was pared by 0 bases and J by 0 bases, with 17 bases between. CDR3 length: 18 amino acids. The germline V gene has CDR1 SGHAT and CDR2 FQNNGV. Here the CDR3 reads CASSLDSYPGGLNTEAFF. CDR3 coding DNA: TGTGCCAGCAGCTTAGATTCTTATCCGGGCGGTTTGAACACTGAAGCTTTCTTT. The full variable domain, completed using reference TRBV11-2 and TRBJ1-1, is EAGVAQSPRYKIIEKRQSVAFWCNPISGHATLYWYQQILGQGPKLLIQFQNNGVVDDSQLPKDRFSAERLKGVDSTLKIQPAKLEDSAVYLCASSLDSYPGGLNTEAFFGQGTRLTVV.

Regarding this clone: This sample also contains other DNA sequences that code for the same CDR3. The chain joins TRBV4-1 to TRBJ2-7; D uncertain. The V end lost 1 base, the J end lost 2 bases, and 6 bases lay between the germline ends. This CDR3 region has 13 residues. The germline CDR1 and CDR2 sequences are MGHRA and YSYEKL. CDR3 amino acids: CASSQVLAYEQYF. The DNA for the CDR3 is TGCGCCAGCAGCCAAGTTCTCGCCTACGAGCAGTACTTC.

In regard to this clone: Other nucleotide sequences from this sample produce the same CDR3. V and J are TRBV27 and TRBJ2-7; D is uncertain. V was trimmed by 2 bases and J by 0 bases, leaving 8 bases between them. The germline CDR1 and CDR2 sequences are MNHEY and SMNVEV (reference sequence). The CDR3 length is 14 residues. CDR3 in amino acids: CASSLRQSSYEQYF. The CDR3 DNA follows: TGTGCCAGCAGTTTACGGCAGAGCTCCTACGAGCAGTACTTC.

V usage is TRBV28 and J usage is TRBJ2-2; TRBD2 is a possible D gene (6 bases). The V gene's germline CDR1 is MDHEN and CDR2 SYDVKM. V was cut by 5 bases and J by 4 bases, with 17 bases left in between. This CDR3 has 16 amino acids. The CDR3 sequence: CASSRGLDSLTGELFF. In DNA, the CDR3 is TGTGCCAGCAGTCGGGGGTTAGACAGTCTCACCGGGGAGCTGTTTTTT. The full variable domain, in which reference TRBV28 and TRBJ2-2 provide the parts outside the CDR3, is DVKVTQSSRYLVKRTGEKVFLECVQDMDHENMFWYRQDPGLGLRLIYFSYDVKMKEKGDIPEGYSVSREKKERFSLILESASTNQTSMYLCASSRGLDSLTGELFFGEGSRLTVL.